This T cell receptor beta chain was sequenced for a study of T cells expressing NK-cell markers. Overall study: Sorted T-cell subsets CD3+CD56+NKG2C+, CD3+CD56+NKG2C- and CD3+CD56-NKG2C+ were TCR beta-sequenced.

Scientists made TCR beta cDNA using 5'RACE template switching with UMIs. TCRdb derives one entry per CDR3 protein from the 5' RACE reads, leaving out DNA. The sample table includes some 460,000 distinct CDR3 sequences. CDR1 is SGHDT and CDR2 is YYEEEE in the germline V gene. This CDR3 is 15 amino acids long. The V and J genes are TRBV5-6 and TRBJ2-2. Material: blood T cells: a sorted CD56 or NKG2C T cell subset, CD4+ or CD8+ T cells, or bulk PBMC T cells (not recorded which). This TCR was sampled from a woman aged 45 to 65 in good health. CDR3 protein: CASSITKANTGELFF.